Each of the 21 T cell receptor beta chains below was sequenced from the same sample in a study of CD8 T cells in ankylosing spondylitis. Study outcomes and limitations: Ankylosing spondylitis blood seemed to carry a telltale TCR beta motif made of several highly homologous variants.

These receptors have no identified antigens. TCRdb reprocessed the 5' RACE reads via MiXCR and lists one record per CDR3 protein. The sample carries some 400,000 distinct CDR3 sequences, around 20% recorded once. Sequencing used blood, either unsorted or a sorted T cell fraction (not recorded which). These TCRs come from a male donor with ankylosing spondylitis.

This clonotype turned up a few times. The rearrangement links TRBV5-1 to TRBJ2-3; possibly TRBD1 for D (5 bases). The germline V gene has CDR1 SGHRS and CDR2 YFSETQ. Trimming cost V 3 bases and J 0 bases, with 11 bases left between them. The CDR3 is 15 residues long. For the CDR3, the DNA is TGCGCCAGCAGCTATATGACAGCCAGCACAGATACGCAGTATTTT. This gives the protein CASSYMTASTDTQYF. The full variable domain, its missing parts supplied by reference TRBV5-1 and TRBJ2-3, is KAGVTQTPRYLIKTRGQQVTLSCSPISGHRSVSWYQQTPGQGLQFLFEYFSETQRNKGNFPGRFSGRQFSNSRSEMNVSTLELGDSALYLCASSYMTASTDTQYFGPGTRLTVL.

A few counts support this clonotype. The chain has TRBV20-1 and TRBJ1-4, with unresolved D. The V gene's germline CDR1 is DFQATT and CDR2 SNEGSKA (reference sequence). This CDR3 region has 12 residues. The V end lost 1 base, the J end lost 3 bases, and 3 bases lay between the germline ends. CDR3 sequence: CSARVANEKLFF. The CDR3 DNA follows: TGCAGTGCTAGAGTAGCTAATGAAAAACTGTTTTTT.

The rearrangement joins TRBV19 to TRBJ2-1, with D hard to call. CDR1 and CDR2 (germline): LNHDA, SQIVND (reference sequence). Trimming cost V 3 bases and J 5 bases, with 11 bases left between them. CDR3 length: 14 amino acids. The CDR3 DNA is TGTGCCAGTAGTATGTCTATGGGGAACAATGAGCAGTTCTTC. Translating it yields CASSMSMGNNEQFF.

This clonotype came up many times. V gene TRBV20-1 combines with J gene TRBJ2-7, with D maybe TRBD1 (6 bases). Between the trimmed V and J ends, which lost 6 bases and 3 bases, there was a span of 15 bases. The CDR3 has 13 residues. Germline assignment: CDR1 DFQATT and CDR2 SNEGSKA (reference sequence). CDR3 nucleotide sequence: TGCAGTGCGGTAGCCGGGACAAGCTACGAGCAGTACTTC. Its protein product is CSAVAGTSYEQYF.

The V call is TRBV11-3, the J call TRBJ2-3; the match to TRBD2 covers 10 bases. CDR3 size: 16 residues. From germline, CDR1 is SGHNT and CDR2 YENEEA. V shed 4 bases, J shed 0 bases, and the junction held 4 bases outside the gene matches. The CDR3 here is CASSSGLAFSTDTQYF. CDR3 sequence (DNA): TGTGCCAGCAGCTCGGGACTAGCGTTCAGCACAGATACGCAGTATTTT. Filled out from reference TRBV11-3 and TRBJ2-3, the complete variable domain reads EAGVVQSPRYKIIEKKQPVAFWCNPISGHNTLYWYLQNLGQGPELLIRYENEEAVDDSQLPKDRFSAERLKGVDSTLKIQPAELGDSAVYLCASSSGLAFSTDTQYFGPGTRLTVL.

CDR3: CASSYDRPRWGEKLFF. The DNA for the CDR3 is TGTGCCAGCTCGTACGACAGGCCCAGGTGGGGGGAAAAACTGTTTTTT. The rearrangement links TRBV2 to TRBJ1-4; a weak D match, TRBD1 (6 bases). Germline-derived CDR1 and CDR2 are SNHLY and FYNNEI. The CDR3 consists of 16 residues. Trimming removed 8 bases from V and 8 bases from J, with 24 bases in between. The full variable domain, its missing parts supplied by reference TRBV2 and TRBJ1-4, is EPEVTQTPSHQVTQMGQEVILRCVPISNHLYFYWYRQILGQKVEFLVSFYNNEISEKSEIFDDQFSVERPDGSNFTLKIRSTKLEDSAMYFCASSYDRPRWGEKLFFGSGTQLSVL.

This clonotype was observed a few times. The chain uses TRBV29-1 and TRBJ1-1; D perhaps matches TRBD1 (5 bases). In germline, CDR1 is SQVTM, CDR2 ANQGSEA. Trimming left V 2 bases short and J 3 bases short, with 19 bases between. The CDR3 contains 16 residues. The CDR3 DNA reads TGCAGCGTTGAACGGCAGGGAATAATCCCTCACACTGAAGCTTTCTTT. It codes for CSVERQGIIPHTEAFF.

V is TRBV25-1 and J is TRBJ1-1; D is possibly TRBD1 (5 bases). Trimming cost V 7 bases and J 1 base, with 13 bases left between them. Germline V gene data show CDR1 as MGHDK and CDR2 as SYGVNS. The CDR3 extends over 14 amino acids. CDR3 sequence: CASTLPGTNTEAFF. The CDR3 DNA reads as TGTGCCAGCACCTTGCCCGGGACGAACACTGAAGCTTTCTTT.

The CDR3 bases are TGTGCCAGCAGCAAGCTTGCAACTAATGAAAAACTGTTTTTT. Translation: CASSKLATNEKLFF. The chain combines TRBV12-3 or TRBV12-4 with TRBJ1-4; no firm D call. The CDR3 spans 14 residues. Between the trimmed V and J ends, which lost 6 bases and 0 bases, there was a span of 8 bases.

A few counts support this clonotype. V usage is TRBV6-1 and J usage is TRBJ1-6; 7 bases map to TRBD1. Germline-derived CDR1 and CDR2 are MNHNS and SASEGT. The CDR3 sequence is 17 residues long. V trimming: 6 bases; J trimming: 7 bases; junction bases outside the gene matches: 15. In DNA, the CDR3 is TGTGCCAGCAGCCAGACACAGGGGCCGGCGGAAAATTCACCCCTCCACTTT. It specifies CASSQTQGPAENSPLHF.

As DNA, the CDR3 is TGTGCCAGCAGTTACTCGGGGAGGCTCGGATCACCCCTCCACTTT. Protein: CASSYSGRLGSPLHF. The chain recombines TRBV6-5 with TRBJ1-6; D is uncertain. The V end lost 0 bases, the J end lost 10 bases, and 13 bases lay between the germline ends. Germline-derived CDR1 and CDR2 are MNHEY and SVGAGI. The CDR3 totals 15 residues.

The chain carries TRBV3-1 and TRBJ2-1; D perhaps matches TRBD1 (5 bases). V shed 3 bases and J shed 5 bases, with 8 bases lying between them. The germline V gene has CDR1 LGHDT and CDR2 YNNKEL (reference sequence). This CDR3 comprises 13 residues. The DNA for the CDR3 is TGTGCCAGCAGCCACCCGACAGACAATGAGCAGTTCTTC. Protein: CASSHPTDNEQFF.

A few counts support this clonotype. In DNA form, the CDR3 reads TGTGCCAGCAGCTTCCAGGAAGTAGGTGAAAAACTGTTTTTT. Translating gives CASSFQEVGEKLFF. J is TRBJ1-4 and V is TRBV5-6; D gene ambiguous. Deletions cut 2 bases from V and 7 bases from J, with 12 bases between. CDR1 is SGHDT, CDR2 YYEEEE, per germline. The length of the CDR3 is 14 residues. The whole variable domain, filled in from reference TRBV5-6 and TRBJ1-4, reads DAGVTQSPTHLIKTRGQQVTLRCSPKSGHDTVSWYQQALGQGPQFIFQYYEEEERQRGNFPDRFSGHQFPNYSSELNVNALLLGDSALYLCASSFQEVGEKLFFGSGTQLSVL.

This clonotype showed up just a few times. The genes are TRBV20-1 and TRBJ2-1; TRBD2 matches 10 bases. In germline, CDR1 is DFQATT, CDR2 SNEGSKA (reference sequence). V shed 0 bases, J shed 6 bases, and the junction held 8 bases outside the gene matches. This CDR3 has 16 residues. The CDR3 nucleotides read TGCAGTGCTAGAGATCCAACTAGCGGGACCTCCAATGAGCAGTTCTTC. Translated: CSARDPTSGTSNEQFF.

This clonotype was seen repeatedly, ten times or more. CDR3 sequence (DNA): TGTGCCATCAGGGACCATCGTGAGTATGGCTACACCTTC. It encodes CAIRDHREYGYTF. This rearrangement joins TRBV10-3 to TRBJ1-2; D call uncertain. Trimming left V 6 bases short and J 5 bases short, with 13 bases between. CDR1 is ENHRY and CDR2 is SYGVKD in the germline V gene. This CDR3 is 13 amino acids long.

This sequence joins TRBV28 and TRBJ2-3; possibly TRBD1 or TRBD2 for D (7 bases each). The V and J ends lost 4 bases and 4 bases respectively, with 12 bases between them. The CDR3 contains 14 residues. The germline V gene has CDR1 MDHEN and CDR2 SYDVKM. The CDR3, as DNA: TGTGCCAGCAGTTCACCAGGGGGGGCAGATACGCAGTATTTT. Translated, it gives CASSSPGGADTQYF.

The rearrangement uses TRBV6-5 and TRBJ2-1; D perhaps matches TRBD2 (5 bases). The V end was cut by 0 bases, the J end by 10 bases, with 22 bases between. Germline-derived CDR1 and CDR2 are MNHEY and SVGAGI. CDR3 length equals 17 residues. The CDR3 loop is CASSYSVAPTRMYEQFF. DNA for the CDR3: TGTGCCAGCAGTTACTCCGTAGCGCCAACACGGATGTACGAGCAGTTCTTC.

This clonotype was seen a few times. The gene calls are TRBV7-8 and TRBJ2-1; 7 bases are shared with TRBD1. V was clipped by 0 bases and J by 6 bases; unmatched bases: 17. The CDR3 runs to 19 residues. The germline gives CDR1 SGHVS, CDR2 FQNEAQ. The DNA of the CDR3 is TGTGCCAGCAGCTTAGCGGGGATGGGTGGAACAGGGGCGGTCAATGAGCAGTTCTTC. It yields the protein CASSLAGMGGTGAVNEQFF.

This clonotype was found a few times. J is TRBJ2-1 and V is TRBV7-9, with D perhaps given as TRBD1 or TRBD2 (7 bases each). The CDR3 covers 13 residues. Per germline, CDR1 SEHNR and CDR2 FQNEAQ (reference sequence). Trimming removed 5 bases at V and 10 bases at J, with 15 bases between. CDR3 bases: TGTGCCAGCAGCCCACCAGGGGGGGGAGAGCAGTTCTTC. It yields the protein CASSPPGGGEQFF.

The chain employs TRBV11-1 and TRBJ1-5, with a possible D match to TRBD1 (6 bases). This CDR3 comprises 13 residues. Germline values: CDR1 SGHAT, CDR2 FQDESV (reference sequence). V lost 5 bases, J lost 5 bases, and 10 bases lay in between. CDR3 DNA sequence: TGTGCCAGCAGCATCGGGGGCGATCAGCCCCAGCATTTT. It specifies CASSIGGDQPQHF.

The V and J genes are TRBV18 and TRBJ2-5; D is undetermined. CDR3 length equals 14 residues. Per germline, CDR1 KGHSH and CDR2 LQKENI. V shed 2 bases and J shed 5 bases, with 12 bases lying between them. CDR3 amino acids: CASSPTQVGETQYF. The DNA of the CDR3 is TGTGCCAGCTCACCAACTCAGGTCGGGGAGACCCAGTACTTC. The variable domain in full, completed from reference TRBV18 and TRBJ2-5, reads NAGVMQNPRHLVRRRGQEARLRCSPMKGHSHVYWYRQLPEEGLKFMVYLQKENIIDESGMPKERFSAEFPKEGPSILRIQQVVRGDSAAYFCASSPTQVGETQYFGPGTRLLVL.